Below, 32 T cell receptor beta chains from the same sample are listed, as sequenced in a study of T cells in pancreatic ductal adenocarcinoma. Repertoires were generated with immunoSEQ multiplex PCR, while TCRdb's copy carries only in-frame clones and drops some. The repertoire holds roughly 31,000 clones, just over 90% seen once, with less than 2.5% in the top ten. Selected pancreatic ductal adenocarcinoma patients had undergone surgery without neoadjuvant therapy. The sample comprised PBMCs. The source of these receptors is a human donor with pancreatic ductal adenocarcinoma.

The gene calls are TRBV10-3 and TRBJ2-2; 8 nucleotides align to TRBD1. Germline V gives CDR1 ENHRY, CDR2 SYGVKD. The CDR3 runs 13 residues. The J segment lost 6 bases and the V segment lost 6 bases, leaving 3 bases of the junction unmatched. The CDR3 nucleotides are TGTGCCATCAGGCAGGGGGCCGCCGGGGAGCTGTTTTTT. It translates to CAIRQGAAGELFF.

The chain carries TRBV11-2 and TRBJ2-3; TRBD2 might be the D (5 bases). Per the germline V gene, CDR1 is SGHAT and CDR2 is FQNNGV. Trimming pared 1 base from V and 11 bases from J, leaving 10 bases between. This CDR3 has 12 amino acids. CDR3 amino acids: CASSLVVGEQYF. CDR3 DNA sequence: TGTGCCAGCAGCTTAGTAGTGGGAGAGCAGTATTTT.

Here the CDR3 DNA reads TGTGCCAGAAGCTTGGTTAGCGGGAGGAGCACAGATACGCAGTATTTT. Translated, it gives CARSLVSGRSTDTQYF. V gene TRBV5-3 combines with J gene TRBJ2-3; 10 bases agree with TRBD2. TRBV5-3 has ORF status, its function being uncertain. V lost 0 bases and J lost 0; bases outside the gene matches: 1. The CDR3 is 16 amino acids.

The chain combines TRBV4-1 with TRBJ2-3, with D hard to call. Germline CDR1 MGHRA, CDR2 YSYEKL. This CDR3 contains 13 residues. The V and J ends lost 1 base and 6 bases respectively, with 8 bases between them. The CDR3 loop is CASSQAWPDTQYF. The DNA for the CDR3 is TGCGCCAGCAGCCAAGCGTGGCCGGATACGCAGTATTTT.

This rearrangement joins TRBV18 to TRBJ1-4, with 8 bases that match TRBD1. The CDR3 totals 15 residues. CDR1 is KGHSH, CDR2 LQKENI, per germline. V lost 4 bases to trimming and J lost 7 bases; unmatched junction nucleotides: 8. CDR3 DNA: TGTGCCAGCTCACGAGGCAGGGGGCTGTTTGAAAAACTGTTTTTT. Encoded protein: CASSRGRGLFEKLFF. Looking up the rest from reference TRBV18 and TRBJ1-4 gives the full variable domain: NAGVMQNPRHLVRRRGQEARLRCSPMKGHSHVYWYRQLPEEGLKFMVYLQKENIIDESGMPKERFSAEFPKEGPSILRIQQVVRGDSAAYFCASSRGRGLFEKLFFGSGTQLSVL.

V and J are TRBV7-9 and TRBJ1-2, with D perhaps TRBD1 (6 bases). The CDR3 covers 14 residues. V was shortened by 5 bases and J by 5 bases, with 15 bases between the two germline ends. Germline V gene lookup returns CDR1 SEHNR and CDR2 FQNEAQ (reference sequence). The chain's CDR3 is CASSGWTAPYGYTF. The CDR3 DNA sequence: TGTGCCAGCAGCGGATGGACAGCCCCGTATGGCTACACCTTC.

The chain employs TRBV15 and TRBJ2-4, with 9 bases matching TRBD1. Germline CDR1 and CDR2: LNHNV and YYDKDF (reference sequence). The J segment lost 5 bases and the V segment lost 5 bases, leaving 7 bases of the junction unmatched. This CDR3 contains 15 residues. The CDR3 region is CATSLRTGVENIQYF. DNA for the CDR3: TGTGCCACCAGCCTTCGGACAGGGGTAGAAAACATTCAGTACTTC.

The sample holds one count of this clone. The CDR3 loop is CASSEGQGGWETQYF. The CDR3 DNA reads TGCGCCAGCAGCGAGGGACAGGGAGGTTGGGAGACCCAGTACTTC. The rearrangement joins TRBV5-1 to TRBJ2-5; TRBD1 agrees at 9 bases. V shed 4 bases, J shed 5 bases, and the junction held 9 bases outside the gene matches. The CDR3 consists of 15 residues. Per germline, CDR1 SGHRS and CDR2 YFSETQ. The complete variable domain, with remaining parts taken from reference TRBV5-1 and TRBJ2-5, reads KAGVTQTPRYLIKTRGQQVTLSCSPISGHRSVSWYQQTPGQGLQFLFEYFSETQRNKGNFPGRFSGRQFSNSRSEMNVSTLELGDSALYLCASSEGQGGWETQYFGPGTRLLVL.

The V and J genes are TRBV5-1 and TRBJ2-7, with D possibly matching TRBD1 (5 bases). The length of the CDR3 is 13 residues. Germline CDR1 SGHRS, CDR2 YFSETQ. V lost 3 bases to trimming and J lost 2 bases, with 9 bases between them. The CDR3 is CASSWGVTYEQYF. DNA of the CDR3: TGCGCCAGCAGCTGGGGCGTAACCTACGAGCAGTACTTC.

The CDR3 sequence: CASSQGSASSYNEQFF. CDR3 nucleotide sequence: TGCGCCAGCAGCCAAGGGAGCGCTAGCTCCTACAATGAGCAGTTCTTC. V usage is TRBV4-1 and J usage is TRBJ2-1; D is undetermined. The V gene's germline CDR1 is MGHRA and CDR2 YSYEKL. V shed 1 base and J shed 0 bases, with 10 bases lying between them. The CDR3 has 16 amino acids.

This clone was counted once. The genes are TRBV7-8 and TRBJ1-5; 7 nucleotides line up with TRBD1. This CDR3 has 18 residues. Germline loops: CDR1 SGHVS, CDR2 FQNEAQ. Losses at the gene ends were 1 base for V and 2 bases for J; bases not matched to a gene: 11. The CDR3 here is CASSLGLIRDRRNQPQHF. Written as DNA, the CDR3 is TGTGCCAGCAGCTTAGGATTGATTAGGGACAGACGCAATCAGCCCCAGCATTTT.

The DNA of the CDR3 is TGCGCCAGCAGCTTGACGGTGAGGGCTGAAAAACTGTTTTTT. Translating gives CASSLTVRAEKLFF. The genes are TRBV5-1 and TRBJ1-4; D gene ambiguous. The CDR3 extends over 14 amino acids. With 1 base removed from V and 7 bases from J, the gap between germline ends came to 11 bases. Germline CDR1 reads SGHRS; CDR2 reads YFSETQ.

This sequence joins TRBV18 and TRBJ2-7, with 7 bases lining up with TRBD1. Germline V CDR1 and CDR2: KGHSH, LQKENI. CDR3 length: 15 residues. Losses at the gene ends were 3 bases for V and 0 bases for J; bases not matched to a gene: 5. The CDR3 DNA follows: TGTGCCAGCTCACCTCGACAGGGTCCCTCCTACGAGCAGTACTTC. Amino acids: CASSPRQGPSYEQYF.

V and J are TRBV28 and TRBJ1-1; the D is unclear. CDR1 MDHEN and CDR2 SYDVKM come from the germline V gene. V lost 7 bases and J 0 bases, leaving 12 bases between the germline ends. This CDR3 region has 14 residues. The CDR3 DNA follows: TGTGCCAGCACCGCTCCCCCCATGAACACTGAAGCTTTCTTT. It specifies CASTAPPMNTEAFF.

The V gene is TRBV6-1, the J gene TRBJ2-3, with TRBD2 identical over 7 bases. Germline V gene lookup returns CDR1 MNHNS and CDR2 SASEGT. The trim removed 11 bases at V and 3 bases at J, leaving 14 bases unmatched. This CDR3 is 15 amino acids long. The CDR3 spells CASLSGGGGTDTQYF. In DNA, the CDR3 is TGTGCCTCGCTTTCCGGCGGGGGAGGTACAGATACGCAGTATTTT.

The chain has TRBV7-2 and TRBJ2-7; D is uncertain. CDR1 and CDR2 from the germline V gene are SGHTA and FQGNSA. Trimming stripped 1 base from V and 7 bases from J, with 11 bases between. The CDR3 spans 13 residues. CDR3 bases: TGTGCCAGCAGCTTAGTTCAGGTAGGGGAGCAGTACTTC. Its protein product is CASSLVQVGEQYF.

The J gene is TRBJ2-5, the V gene TRBV2, with D possibly called TRBD1 or TRBD2 (5 bases each). CDR1 and CDR2 (germline): SNHLY, FYNNEI. The CDR3 consists of 13 residues. Between the trimmed V and J ends, which lost 5 bases and 3 bases, there was a span of 10 bases. CDR3 region: CASSRDGKETQYF. The CDR3 DNA sequence: TGTGCCAGCAGTAGGGACGGAAAAGAGACCCAGTACTTC.

The CDR3 protein is CASSERGGDKGTSGANVLTF. CDR3 sequence (DNA): TGTGCCAGCAGTGAAAGGGGTGGCGACAAGGGCACCTCTGGGGCCAACGTCCTGACTTTC. This chain uses TRBV6-1 with TRBJ2-6, with D possibly being TRBD1 (5 bases). Trimming removed 2 bases from V and 0 bases from J, with 20 bases in between. CDR3 length: 20 amino acids. Germline V lookup: CDR1 MNHNS, CDR2 SASEGT.

In nucleotides, the CDR3 is TGCAGCGGAGGTGGGGGGGAGCAGTTCTTC. This codes for CSGGGGEQFF. V is TRBV29-1 and J is TRBJ2-1; a possible D gene is TRBD2 (6 bases). Trimming cost V 7 bases and J 10 bases, with 11 bases left between them. This CDR3 comprises 10 residues. Germline V gene lookup returns CDR1 SQVTM and CDR2 ANQGSEA.

CDR3 in amino acids: CASSLGDNEQYF. CDR3 in DNA: TGTGCCAGCAGCTTAGGGGACAACGAGCAGTACTTC. This chain joins TRBV11-2 and TRBJ2-7, with a possible D match to TRBD1 (6 bases). Trimming removed 1 base at V and 5 bases at J, with 6 bases between. Germline V lookup: CDR1 SGHAT, CDR2 FQNNGV. This CDR3 region has 12 residues. Together with reference TRBV11-2 and TRBJ2-7, the CDR3 gives the full variable domain: EAGVAQSPRYKIIEKRQSVAFWCNPISGHATLYWYQQILGQGPKLLIQFQNNGVVDDSQLPKDRFSAERLKGVDSTLKIQPAKLEDSAVYLCASSLGDNEQYFGPGTRLTVT.

In nucleotides, the CDR3 is TGTGCCAGCACAGGGCAGCGTGAGCAGTTCTTC. This sequence encodes CASTGQREQFF. This chain links TRBV6-5 with TRBJ2-1; D might be TRBD1 (5 bases). The ends were cut back, 7 bases at V and 9 bases at J, with 10 bases in the middle. The CDR3 extends over 11 amino acids. Germline loops: CDR1 MNHEY, CDR2 SVGAGI.

The chain is built from TRBV4-1 and TRBJ1-5; a weak D match, TRBD1 (5 bases). The germline gives CDR1 MGHRA, CDR2 YSYEKL. The CDR3 has 14 amino acids. Trimming left V 1 base short and J 7 bases short, with 11 bases between. The CDR3 here is CASSQGAGIQPQHF. CDR3 coding DNA: TGCGCCAGCAGCCAAGGGGCAGGGATCCAGCCCCAGCATTTT.

This rearrangement joins TRBV27 to TRBJ1-1; TRBD1 agrees at 7 bases. With V trimmed by 3 bases and J by 3 bases, 4 bases remained unmatched. Germline CDR1 and CDR2: MNHEY and SMNVEV (reference sequence). The CDR3 contains 14 residues. For the CDR3, the DNA is TGTGCCAGCAGTTTCGACAGGGTCGACACTGAAGCTTTCTTT. Protein: CASSFDRVDTEAFF.

This chain connects TRBV11-2 to TRBJ2-7, with 7 positions matching TRBD1. Germline CDR1 SGHAT, CDR2 FQNNGV. J gave up 4 bases and V 5 bases, and 2 bases lay outside the gene matches. The CDR3 is 12 amino acids. Here the CDR3 reads CASSPRGYEQYF. The CDR3 coding sequence is TGTGCCAGCAGCCCCAGGGGGTACGAGCAGTACTTC.

This clone was detected once. This chain connects TRBV2 to TRBJ1-2, with a tentative D call TRBD1 (6 bases). Trimming left V 7 bases short and J 4 bases short, with 13 bases between. Germline loops: CDR1 SNHLY, CDR2 FYNNEI. CDR3 length: 13 amino acids. The DNA for the CDR3 is TGTGCCAGCACTTCGACAGGACGCTATGGCTACACCTTC. Translating it yields CASTSTGRYGYTF. The variable domain in full, completed from reference TRBV2 and TRBJ1-2, reads EPEVTQTPSHQVTQMGQEVILRCVPISNHLYFYWYRQILGQKVEFLVSFYNNEISEKSEIFDDQFSVERPDGSNFTLKIRSTKLEDSAMYFCASTSTGRYGYTFGSGTRLTVV.

The table lists this clone with a few counts. The chain combines TRBV30 with TRBJ2-1, with D possibly being TRBD1 (5 bases). Germline V gives CDR1 GTSNPN, CDR2 SVGIG (reference sequence). V was clipped by 5 bases and J by 0 bases, with 11 bases between them. This CDR3 comprises 14 residues. CDR3 nucleotide sequence: TGTGCCTGGGGTCTAGACAGCTCCTACAATGAGCAGTTCTTC. This encodes CAWGLDSSYNEQFF.

The sample holds one count of this clone. The V and J genes are TRBV6-1 and TRBJ2-1, with D perhaps matching TRBD2 (6 bases). Germline V gives CDR1 MNHNS, CDR2 SASEGT. Trimming removed 2 bases at V and 7 bases at J, with 15 bases between. The CDR3 has 15 residues. Here the CDR3 DNA reads TGTGCCAGCAGTGAAACCCCGGAGGGGAGGAATGAGCAGTTCTTC. Amino acid sequence: CASSETPEGRNEQFF.

The CDR3 DNA sequence: TGTGCCAGCAGCCTAAATACAGGACGCCTGTTTTTT. Translating gives CASSLNTGRLFF. The rearrangement links TRBV14 to TRBJ1-4; possible D gene TRBD1, 5 bases. Germline loops: CDR1 SGHDN, CDR2 FVKESK. Trimming shortened V by 4 bases and J by 14 bases, and 14 bases separated the two germline ends. The CDR3 consists of 12 residues. Using reference TRBV14 and TRBJ1-4 for the parts outside the CDR3, the full variable domain is EAGVTQFPSHSVIEKGQTVTLRCDPISGHDNLYWYRRVMGKEIKFLLHFVKESKQDESGMPNNRFLAERTGGTYSTLKVQPAELEDSGVYFCASSLNTGRLFFGSGTQLSVL.

The J gene is TRBJ2-1, the V gene TRBV2, with D perhaps assigned TRBD1 or TRBD2 (5 bases each). Germline-derived CDR1 and CDR2 are SNHLY and FYNNEI. Trimming pared 5 bases from V and 4 bases from J, leaving 15 bases between. This CDR3 comprises 15 residues. The CDR3 region has the DNA TGTGCCAGCAGTATAGGGGAGATGGTGTACAATGAGCAGTTCTTC. This gives the protein CASSIGEMVYNEQFF.

This rearrangement joins TRBV29-1 to TRBJ2-7; 11 bases map to TRBD2. With V trimmed by 2 bases and J by 6 bases, 6 bases remained unmatched. This CDR3 is 14 amino acids long. Germline lookup yields CDR1 SQVTM and CDR2 ANQGSEA. The CDR3: CSVESFGTSGEQYF. The CDR3 bases are TGCAGCGTTGAATCATTCGGGACTAGCGGCGAGCAGTACTTC.

J is TRBJ2-3 and V is TRBV5-6; unclear D gene. V was cut by 2 bases and J by 10 bases, with 17 bases left in between. Germline loops: CDR1 SGHDT, CDR2 YYEEEE. There are 14 residues in the CDR3. The CDR3, as DNA: TGTGCCAGCAGCTTAGGTCAAGAGCCACAATCGCAGTATTTT. It specifies CASSLGQEPQSQYF.

The chain carries TRBV15 and TRBJ2-1, with a weak D call TRBD2 (5 bases). This CDR3 comprises 16 residues. The ends were cut back, 5 bases at V and 1 base at J, with 15 bases in the middle. Germline V gene data show CDR1 as LNHNV and CDR2 as YYDKDF (reference sequence). The CDR3 region has the DNA TGTGCCACCAGCCCTTTGGGAGTCAGATCCTACAATGAGCAGTTCTTC. Amino acid sequence: CATSPLGVRSYNEQFF.